These 5 T cell receptor beta chains came from one sample sequenced in a study of blood T cell repertoires in COVID-19. Here immunoSEQ multiplex PCR was the method, and the copy in TCRdb shows in-frame clones only, minus some. The table includes fewer than 350,000 clones, 81% detected once. Material for sequencing was peripheral blood. The source of these receptors is a woman in her fifties or sixties with active or convalescent COVID-19.

The chain employs TRBV3-1 (or the pseudogene TRBV3-2) and TRBJ2-5; D may be TRBD2 (7 bases). V lost 6 bases and J 4 bases, leaving 15 bases between the germline ends. CDR3 length: 14 residues. The germline V gene encodes CDR1 LGHDT and CDR2 YNNKEL (reference sequence). The CDR3 here is CASRYGLGGETQYF. The CDR3 DNA sequence: TGTGCCAGCAGGTACGGACTAGGGGGAGAGACCCAGTACTTC.

The chain recombines TRBV4-1 with TRBJ1-4; D unclear. V lost 4 bases, J lost 5 bases, and 8 bases lay in between. The germline gives CDR1 MGHRA, CDR2 YSYEKL. The CDR3 consists of 13 residues. CDR3 DNA sequence: TGCGCCAGCAGCCCGACTCTAAATGAAAAACTGTTTTTT. Protein product: CASSPTLNEKLFF.

The rearrangement links TRBV7-2 to TRBJ1-5, with unresolved D. Germline V gene sequence: CDR1 SGHTA, CDR2 FQGNSA. V lost 3 bases, J lost 5 bases, and 5 bases lay in between. The CDR3 has 12 amino acids. CDR3 sequence reads: CASSFAYQPQHF. The CDR3 region has the DNA TGTGCCAGCAGCTTTGCGTATCAGCCCCAGCATTTT.

The chain combines TRBV12-3 or TRBV12-4 with TRBJ2-7; D possibly corresponds to TRBD1 (6 bases). V was shortened by 2 bases and J by 5 bases, with 7 bases between the two germline ends. This CDR3 contains 12 residues. The CDR3 coding sequence is TGTGCCAGCAGTTTAACAGGGCACGAGCAGTACTTC. Protein sequence: CASSLTGHEQYF.

Only one count was recorded for this clone. V gene TRBV5-6 combines with J gene TRBJ2-3, with TRBD1 identical over 7 bases. CDR1 and CDR2 (germline): SGHDT, YYEEEE. The junction had 1 base not matched to a gene; V was cut back by 2 bases and J by 1 base. This CDR3 region has 14 residues. CDR3 bases: TGTGCCAGCAGCTTTGGACAGGGCACAGATACGCAGTATTTT. Amino acid sequence: CASSFGQGTDTQYF. Supplemented by reference TRBV5-6 and TRBJ2-3, the full variable domain reads DAGVTQSPTHLIKTRGQQVTLRCSPKSGHDTVSWYQQALGQGPQFIFQYYEEEERQRGNFPDRFSGHQFPNYSSELNVNALLLGDSALYLCASSFGQGTDTQYFGPGTRLTVL.